This TCR beta chain was obtained from a study of blood T cell repertoires in COVID-19. Overall study: Both acute and convalescent COVID-19 samples were obtained from the United States, Italy and Spain. T cells, B-cell-depleted T cells, or PBMCs supplied cDNA or gDNA.

Clones were sequenced by immunoSEQ multiplex PCR, and TCRdb holds only the in-frame ones, with some missing. Found here are under 140,000 clones, approximately 65% of them singletons; the top ten hold less than 10%. Germline CDR1 SNHLY, CDR2 FYNNEI. V lost 5 bases and J lost 7; bases outside the gene matches: 10. The CDR3 extends over 16 amino acids. This receptor was obtained from a woman aged 55 to 70 with acute or convalescent COVID-19. The sequenced material came from peripheral blood. The chain joins TRBV2 to TRBJ1-5; TRBD1 matches at 11 bases. In DNA, the CDR3 is TGTGCCAGCAGTCTCCGGAGGACAGGGGGCGGGCAGCCCCAGCATTTT. Protein: CASSLRRTGGGQPQHF.